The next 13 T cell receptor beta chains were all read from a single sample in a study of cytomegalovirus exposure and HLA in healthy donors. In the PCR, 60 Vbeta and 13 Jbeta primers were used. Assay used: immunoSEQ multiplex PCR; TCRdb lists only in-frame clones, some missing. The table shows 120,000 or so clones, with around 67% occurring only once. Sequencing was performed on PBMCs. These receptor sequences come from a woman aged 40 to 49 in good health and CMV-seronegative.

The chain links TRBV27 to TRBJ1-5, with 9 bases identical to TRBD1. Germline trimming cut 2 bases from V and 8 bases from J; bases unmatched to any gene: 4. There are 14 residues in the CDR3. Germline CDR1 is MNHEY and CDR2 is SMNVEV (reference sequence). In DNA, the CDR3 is TGTGCCAGCAGTTTAGGGACAGGGCAGAAGCCCCAGCATTTT. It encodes CASSLGTGQKPQHF.

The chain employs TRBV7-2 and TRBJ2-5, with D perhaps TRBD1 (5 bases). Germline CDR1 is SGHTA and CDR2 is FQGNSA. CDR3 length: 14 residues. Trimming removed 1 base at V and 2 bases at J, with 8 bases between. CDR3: CASSLGTRQETQYF. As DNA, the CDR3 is TGTGCCAGCAGCTTAGGGACAAGGCAAGAGACCCAGTACTTC.

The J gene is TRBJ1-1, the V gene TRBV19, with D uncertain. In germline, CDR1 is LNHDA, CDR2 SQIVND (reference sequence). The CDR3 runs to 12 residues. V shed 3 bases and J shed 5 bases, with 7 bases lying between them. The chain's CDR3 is CASSIRVTEAFF. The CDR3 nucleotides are TGTGCCAGTAGTATTCGGGTTACTGAAGCTTTCTTT.

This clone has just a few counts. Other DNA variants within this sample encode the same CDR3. In nucleotides, the CDR3 is TGCAGTGCTCCAGGGGGCCACGAGCAGTACTTC. Protein: CSAPGGHEQYF. This rearrangement joins TRBV20-1 to TRBJ2-7; TRBD1 aligns across 8 bases. After removal of 5 bases from V and 5 bases from J, the junction contained 2 bases not matched to a gene. Germline loops: CDR1 DFQATT, CDR2 SNEGSKA (reference sequence). The CDR3 length is 11 residues.

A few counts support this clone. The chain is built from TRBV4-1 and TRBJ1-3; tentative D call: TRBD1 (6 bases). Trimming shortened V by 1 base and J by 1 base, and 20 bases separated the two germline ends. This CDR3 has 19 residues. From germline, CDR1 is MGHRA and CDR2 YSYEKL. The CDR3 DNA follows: TGCGCCAGCAGCCAAGTGGGCAGGGGAAAAACGGAATCTGGAAACACCATATATTTT. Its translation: CASSQVGRGKTESGNTIYF.

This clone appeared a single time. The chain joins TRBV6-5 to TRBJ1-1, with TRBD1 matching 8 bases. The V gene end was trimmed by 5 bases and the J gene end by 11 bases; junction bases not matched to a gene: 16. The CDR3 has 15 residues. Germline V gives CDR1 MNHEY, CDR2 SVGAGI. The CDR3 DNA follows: TGTGCCAGCAGTCCCCGGGACAGGTTAACGAGGGTTGCTTTCTTT. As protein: CASSPRDRLTRVAFF.

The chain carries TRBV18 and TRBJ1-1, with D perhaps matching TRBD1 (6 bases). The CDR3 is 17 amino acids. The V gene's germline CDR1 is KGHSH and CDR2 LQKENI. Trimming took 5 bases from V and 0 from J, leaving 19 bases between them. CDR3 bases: TGTGCCAGCTCAGCACAACATGGCGGGGGCTTGAACACTGAAGCTTTCTTT. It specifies CASSAQHGGGLNTEAFF.

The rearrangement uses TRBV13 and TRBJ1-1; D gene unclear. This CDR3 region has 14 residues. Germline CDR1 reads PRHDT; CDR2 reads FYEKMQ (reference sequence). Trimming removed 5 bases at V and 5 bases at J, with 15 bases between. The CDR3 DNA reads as TGTGCCAGCAGCCTAGAGACGGCGGGGACTGAAGCTTTCTTT. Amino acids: CASSLETAGTEAFF.

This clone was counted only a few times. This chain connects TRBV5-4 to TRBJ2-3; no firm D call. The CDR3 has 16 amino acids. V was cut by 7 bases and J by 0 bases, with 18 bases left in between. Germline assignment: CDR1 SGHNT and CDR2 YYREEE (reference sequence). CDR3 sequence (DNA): TGTGCCAGCGGCTCAGGCTCGGATACTAGCACAGATACGCAGTATTTT. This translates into CASGSGSDTSTDTQYF.

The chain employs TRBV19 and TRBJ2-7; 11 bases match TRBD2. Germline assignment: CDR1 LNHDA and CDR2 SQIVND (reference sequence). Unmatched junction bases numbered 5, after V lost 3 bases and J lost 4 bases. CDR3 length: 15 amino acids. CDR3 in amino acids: CASSILAGGPYEQYF. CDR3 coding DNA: TGTGCCAGTAGTATTTTAGCGGGAGGGCCTTACGAGCAGTACTTC.

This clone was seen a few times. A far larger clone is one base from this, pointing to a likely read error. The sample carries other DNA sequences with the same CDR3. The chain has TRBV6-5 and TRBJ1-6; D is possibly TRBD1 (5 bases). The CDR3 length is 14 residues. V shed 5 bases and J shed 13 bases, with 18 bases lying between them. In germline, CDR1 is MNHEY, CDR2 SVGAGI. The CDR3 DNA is TGTGCCAGCAGTGACGACAGCCCCTCTTCCCCCCTCCACTTT. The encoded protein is CASSDDSPSSPLHF.

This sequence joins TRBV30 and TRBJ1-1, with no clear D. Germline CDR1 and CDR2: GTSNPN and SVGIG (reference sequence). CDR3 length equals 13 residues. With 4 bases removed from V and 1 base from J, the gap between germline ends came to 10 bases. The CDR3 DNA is TGTGCCTGGATGCGGACTGCGAACACTGAAGCTTTCTTT. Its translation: CAWMRTANTEAFF.

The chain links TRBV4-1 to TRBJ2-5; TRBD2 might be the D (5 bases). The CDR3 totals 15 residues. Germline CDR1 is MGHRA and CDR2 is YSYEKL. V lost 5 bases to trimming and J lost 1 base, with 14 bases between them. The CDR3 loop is CASSSLRDRQETQYF. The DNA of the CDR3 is TGCGCCAGCAGCTCGCTCCGGGATCGCCAAGAGACCCAGTACTTC.